This T cell receptor (beta chain) was retrieved from a study of T cell responses to AZD1222 COVID-19 vaccine. Study-wide results and limits: All repertoire sampling was performed exclusively after the peak T cell response. Increases in Spike-specific TCR breadth and depth were seen after two AZD1222 doses.

Concerning this clone itself: Its antigen is still unknown.

Sequencing was performed with immunoSEQ multiplex PCR; in TCRdb, only in-frame clones are kept and a portion is missing. This sample has some 150,000 clones, with over 90% found just once. Pooling covered second doses at about 4 or about 12 weeks. This TCR derives from an adult who received the AZD1222 COVID-19 vaccine. Sequences were derived from peripheral blood, sampled 28 days after the second AZD1222 dose.

CDR3 amino acids: CASSEGGTGGAGKGYTF. CDR3 DNA: TGTGCCAGCAGTGAAGGAGGAACAGGGGGCGCCGGGAAAGGCTACACCTTC. The chain uses TRBV6-1 and TRBJ1-2; the match to TRBD1 covers 9 bases. CDR3 length: 17 amino acids. V was pared by 1 base and J by 8 bases, with 14 bases of the junction left unmatched. Germline V gives CDR1 MNHNS, CDR2 SASEGT.